The following is a TCR beta chain sequence with its context. The target antigen is unknown. Reverse transcription of about 0.5 to 1 ug RNA used random hexamers. It was immunoSEQ multiplex PCR that amplified TCR beta CDR3 across 54 Vbeta and 13 Jbeta. TCRdb fed the immunoSEQ multiplex PCR reads into MiXCR, producing one record per CDR3 protein. Counted here are about 280,000 distinct CDR3 sequences, about 85% occurring once; the ten biggest clones make up 0.11%. Sequencing targeted TCR beta in T cells from blood (CD8+ and CD4+). It was treatment-naive patients with stable or active relapsing-remitting disease who made up the multiple sclerosis controls. The source of the sample is a study of CD8 T cells in Susac syndrome. Broader study findings: Regarding the TCR sequencing and HLA analysis, the study admitted that a relatively small number of individuals were involved.

The CDR3 is made up of 12 amino acids. Germline V gives CDR1 MNHEY, CDR2 SMNVEV (reference sequence). The ends were cut back, 10 bases at V and 6 bases at J, with 16 bases in the middle. The sequence was collected from a human donor with multiple sclerosis. Sequenced: CD8+ T cells from PBMCs. The chain joins TRBV27 to TRBJ2-7; a possible D gene is TRBD2 (6 bases). The CDR3 nucleotides are TGTGCCATCGGACCCGTGCGGGGCGAGCAGTACTTC. It is translated as CAIGPVRGEQYF.